The present T cell receptor beta chain was sequenced within a study of blood T cells in healthy people across ages (dated by TCRdb to the mid-2010s). About the study as a whole: Template switching captured roughly one uniquely barcoded TCR beta cDNA molecule per two T cells in model experiments. Donors of different ages were randomly distributed across sequencing lanes to avoid experimental bias. To track age-related changes in TCR beta repertoire diversity, the study relied on deep sequencing normalized with unique cDNA molecular identifiers. For two donors (one aged 18 to 29 and one aged 80 or older), the study analyzed two additional independent replicas of 1 million unique cDNA reads from the same blood draw. The donors were divided into four age groups: young (average around 16 years), middle-aged (about 39), aged (approximately 64) and long-lived (around 87). Here is what the overall study found, with its caveats: The CMV infection status of donors was not known, potentially confounding age-related changes in expanded clonotypes. Compared with the aged group, more naive CD4+ T cells, fewer expanded clones and increased TCR diversity were shown by the long-lived group, suggesting age selection. Conclusive comparison of naive and antigen-experienced compartments was prevented by the profiling of bulk unsorted PBMCs. Observed TCR beta diversity correlated strongly with the percentage of naive T cells measured by flow cytometry. As age increased, observed TCR beta diversity per million T cells dropped in a roughly linear way, and a significant reduction was already evident by age about 40. Estimates of total diversity from one million sequenced T cells were regarded as lower bounds and underestimates.

The library was made by 5' RACE. A second roughly 6 to 12 cycle PCR used a sample-barcoded 5' primer and a J-beta primer mix. A template-switch 5' adaptor carrying 12 random nucleotides introduced a unique molecular identifier onto each TCR beta cDNA molecule. Each sample yielded at least 3 million CDR3-containing paired-end reads. The Mint cDNA synthesis kit, primed by a TRBC-specific oligonucleotide, was used to synthesize first-strand cDNA from all RNA. All cDNA was treated with uracil-DNA glycosylase and then went through a first 18-cycle PCR with the universal primers M1SS and BC2_uni_R. The paper's data handling went like this. Normalization of each sample was performed by random selection of 1 million high-quality reads, each carrying a distinct molecular identifier. Instead of being binned into consensus sequences, reads with shared molecular identifiers were discarded. MiTCR, set to a Q25 quality threshold and the strictest error-elimination algorithm, was used for CDR3 identification, clonotype clustering and error correction. A nonparametric unseen species model with Euler transformation was used to estimate a lower bound on total TCR beta diversity. TCRdb applied fastp at Q25 and MiXCR to the public reads, then kept only in-frame beta chains. Records with the same CDR3 protein are collapsed into one entry carrying the most frequent genes and DNA. The V and J calls were determined by TCRdb, not by the authors. This sample holds around 1,800,000 distinct CDR3 sequences; roughly two fifths were observed only once. The ten largest account for 23% of the sample.

The donors were roughly 39 Caucasian individuals from Russia, aged roughly 6 to 90 years, who were systemically healthy. Each donor gave ten milliliters of peripheral blood, drawn into EDTA-treated Vacutainer tubes. Ficoll-Paque density-gradient centrifugation was used to isolate PBMCs, with at least 7 million per sample. Trizol reagent was used to extract total RNA from PBMCs, with at least 5.5 micrograms per sample. For every donor, flow cytometry on a PBMC aliquot measured the percentage of naive CD45RAhigh/CD27high T cells. Notes on this clonotype: Its antigen is currently not known. Nothing much larger sits one base from this clone, and base qualities are not available.

V ends up 7 bases short and J 0 bases short, with an unmatched junction base count of 15. Taken from the germline V gene, the CDR1 and CDR2 loops are MNHNS and SASEGT. From its cysteine to its phenylalanine, the CDR3 spans 18 amino acids. Only CDR3 DNA remains: 54 bases, in frame from the first base. Source material: blood. The source is a human donor in good health. The chain employs TRBV6-1 and TRBJ2-1; TRBD1 matches 7 bases in the middle. The CDR3 region has the sequence CASTIHPGQPSSYNEQFF. The sequence in DNA is TGTGCCAGCACCATACACCCGGGACAGCCAAGCTCCTACAATGAGCAGTTCTTC.